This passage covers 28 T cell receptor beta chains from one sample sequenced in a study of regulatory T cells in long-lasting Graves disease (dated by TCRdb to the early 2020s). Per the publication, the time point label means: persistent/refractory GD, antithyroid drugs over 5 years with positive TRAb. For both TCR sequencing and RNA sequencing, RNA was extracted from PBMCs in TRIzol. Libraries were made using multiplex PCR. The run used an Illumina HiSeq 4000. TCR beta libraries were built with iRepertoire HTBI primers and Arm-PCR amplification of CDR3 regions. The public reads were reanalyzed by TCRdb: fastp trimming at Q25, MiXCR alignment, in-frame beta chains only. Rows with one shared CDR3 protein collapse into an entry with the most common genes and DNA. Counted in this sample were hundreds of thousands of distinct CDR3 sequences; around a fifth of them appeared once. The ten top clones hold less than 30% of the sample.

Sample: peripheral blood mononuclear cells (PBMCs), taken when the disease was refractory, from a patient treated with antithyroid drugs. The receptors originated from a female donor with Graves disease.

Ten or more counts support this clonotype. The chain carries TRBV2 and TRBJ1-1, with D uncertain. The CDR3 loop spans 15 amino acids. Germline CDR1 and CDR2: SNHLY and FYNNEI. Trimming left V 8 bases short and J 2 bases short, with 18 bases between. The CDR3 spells CASGTGWTTNTEAFF. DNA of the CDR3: TGTGCCAGCGGAACGGGGTGGACGACTAACACTGAAGCTTTCTTT.

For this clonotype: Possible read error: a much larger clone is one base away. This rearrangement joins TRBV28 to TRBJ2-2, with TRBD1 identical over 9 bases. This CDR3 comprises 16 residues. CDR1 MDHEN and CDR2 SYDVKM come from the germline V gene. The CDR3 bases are TGTGCCAGCACCACGATTGGGACAGGGAGGACCGGGGAGCTGGTTTTT. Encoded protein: CASTTIGTGRTGELVF.

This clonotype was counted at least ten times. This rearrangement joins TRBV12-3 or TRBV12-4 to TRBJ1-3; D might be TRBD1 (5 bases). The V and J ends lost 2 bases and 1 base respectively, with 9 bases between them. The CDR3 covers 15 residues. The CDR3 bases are TGTGCCAGCAGTTTATGGACACGTTCTGGAAACACCATATATTTT. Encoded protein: CASSLWTRSGNTIYF.

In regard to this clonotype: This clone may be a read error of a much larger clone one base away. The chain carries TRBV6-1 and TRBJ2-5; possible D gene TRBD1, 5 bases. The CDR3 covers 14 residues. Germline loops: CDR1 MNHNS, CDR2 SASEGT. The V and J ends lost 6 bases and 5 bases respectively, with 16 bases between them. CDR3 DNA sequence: TGTGCCAGCAGGAGGATCAGGGTCCGGGAGACCCAGTACTTC. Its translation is CASRRIRVRETQYF.

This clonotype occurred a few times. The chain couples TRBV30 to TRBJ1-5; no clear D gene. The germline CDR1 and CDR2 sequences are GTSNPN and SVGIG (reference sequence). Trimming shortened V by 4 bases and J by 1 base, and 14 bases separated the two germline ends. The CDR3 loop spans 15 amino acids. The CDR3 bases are TGTGCCTGGACCGCGGCAGGTCCGAGCAATCAGCCCCAGCATTTT. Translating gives CAWTAAGPSNQPQHF. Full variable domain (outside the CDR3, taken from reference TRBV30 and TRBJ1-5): SQTIHQWPATLVQPVGSPLSLECTVEGTSNPNLYWYRQAAGRGLQLLFYSVGIGQISSEVPQNLSASRPQDRQFILSSKKLLLSDSGFYLCAWTAAGPSNQPQHFGDGTRLSIL.

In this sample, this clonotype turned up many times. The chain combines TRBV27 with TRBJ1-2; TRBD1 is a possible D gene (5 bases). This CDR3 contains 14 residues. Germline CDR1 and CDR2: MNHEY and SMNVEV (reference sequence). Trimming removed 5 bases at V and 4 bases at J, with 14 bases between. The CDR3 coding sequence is TGTGCCAGCAGTGCCACGAGGGGAGTCTATGGCTACACCTTC. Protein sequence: CASSATRGVYGYTF.

The CDR3 DNA reads TGCAGCGTTGCGGGACACCCCAATCAGCCCCAGCATTTT. It specifies CSVAGHPNQPQHF. The J gene is TRBJ1-5, the V gene TRBV29-1; a possible D gene is TRBD1 (6 bases). The V gene lost 4 bases and the J gene lost 3 bases, with 10 bases spanning the gap. This CDR3 region has 13 residues. From germline, CDR1 is SQVTM and CDR2 ANQGSEA.

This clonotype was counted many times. This CDR3 reads CAAGPGFSNQPQHF. The CDR3 DNA reads TGTGCCGCGGGGCCGGGGTTTAGCAATCAGCCCCAGCATTTT. V usage is TRBV15 and J usage is TRBJ1-5; TRBD1 is a possible D gene (5 bases). Trimming left V 11 bases short and J 0 bases short, with 14 bases between. The CDR3 consists of 14 residues. In germline, CDR1 is LNHNV, CDR2 YYDKDF (reference sequence). Based on the CDR3 plus reference TRBV15 and TRBJ1-5, the full variable domain is DAMVIQNPRYQVTQFGKPVTLSCSQTLNHNVMYWYQQKSSQAPKLLFHYYDKDFNNEADTPDNFQSRRPNTSFCFLDIRSPGLGDTAMYLCAAGPGFSNQPQHFGDGTRLSIL.

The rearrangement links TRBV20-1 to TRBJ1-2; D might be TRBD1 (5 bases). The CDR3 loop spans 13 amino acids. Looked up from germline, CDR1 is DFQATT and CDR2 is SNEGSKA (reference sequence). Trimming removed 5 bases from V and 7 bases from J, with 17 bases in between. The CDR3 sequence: CSAGGGLGSGYTF. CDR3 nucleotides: TGCAGTGCTGGGGGGGGGTTGGGGAGTGGCTACACCTTC.

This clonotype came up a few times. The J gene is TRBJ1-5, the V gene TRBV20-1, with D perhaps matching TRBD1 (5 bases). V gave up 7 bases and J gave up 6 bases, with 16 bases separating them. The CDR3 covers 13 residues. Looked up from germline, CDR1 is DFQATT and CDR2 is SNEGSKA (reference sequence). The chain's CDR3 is CSVGTPSSQPQHF. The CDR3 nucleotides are TGCAGTGTCGGGACCCCATCTAGTCAGCCCCAGCATTTT.

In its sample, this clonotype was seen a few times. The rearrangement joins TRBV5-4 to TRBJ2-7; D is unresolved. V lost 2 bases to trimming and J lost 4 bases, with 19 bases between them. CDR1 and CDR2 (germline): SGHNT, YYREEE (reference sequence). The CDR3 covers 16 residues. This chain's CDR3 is CASSFEPRIDGYEQYF. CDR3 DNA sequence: TGTGCCAGCAGCTTCGAACCACGGATTGACGGGTACGAGCAGTACTTC.

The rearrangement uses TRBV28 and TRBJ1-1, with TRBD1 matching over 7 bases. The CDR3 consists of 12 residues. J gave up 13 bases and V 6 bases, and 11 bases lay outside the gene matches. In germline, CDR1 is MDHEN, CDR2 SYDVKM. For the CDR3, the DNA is TGTGCCAGCAGCCAGGGGGTTGGAGGAGATTTCTTT. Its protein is CASSQGVGGDFF.

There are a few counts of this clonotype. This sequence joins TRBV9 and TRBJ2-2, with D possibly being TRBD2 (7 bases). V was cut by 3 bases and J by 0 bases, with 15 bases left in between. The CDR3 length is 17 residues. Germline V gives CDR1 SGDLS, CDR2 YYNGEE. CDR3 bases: TGTGCCAGCAGCGCCCCTAGGCGGGGGCCGAACACCGGGGAGCTGTTTTTT. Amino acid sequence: CASSAPRRGPNTGELFF.

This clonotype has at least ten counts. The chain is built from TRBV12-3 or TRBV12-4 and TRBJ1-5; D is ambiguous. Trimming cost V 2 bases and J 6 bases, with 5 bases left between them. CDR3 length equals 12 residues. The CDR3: CASSLFLQPQHF. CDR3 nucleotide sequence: TGTGCCAGCAGTTTATTTCTTCAGCCCCAGCATTTT.

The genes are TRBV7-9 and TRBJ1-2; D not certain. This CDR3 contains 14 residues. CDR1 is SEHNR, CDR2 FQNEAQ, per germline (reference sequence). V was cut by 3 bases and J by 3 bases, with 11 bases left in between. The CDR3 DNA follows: TGTGCCAGCAGCTTGTTGCTGAGCTACTATGGCTACACCTTC. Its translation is CASSLLLSYYGYTF.

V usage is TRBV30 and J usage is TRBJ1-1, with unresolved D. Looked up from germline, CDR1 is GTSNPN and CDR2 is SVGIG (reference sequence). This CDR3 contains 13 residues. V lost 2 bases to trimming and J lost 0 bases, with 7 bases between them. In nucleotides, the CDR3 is TGTGCCTGGAGTCATGGTTTGAACACTGAAGCTTTCTTT. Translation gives CAWSHGLNTEAFF.

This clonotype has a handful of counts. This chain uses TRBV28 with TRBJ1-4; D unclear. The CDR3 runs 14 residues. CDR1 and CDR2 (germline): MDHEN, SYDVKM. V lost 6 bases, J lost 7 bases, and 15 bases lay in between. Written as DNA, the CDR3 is TGTGCCAGCAGCTATGGCCACGGAGGTGAAAAACTGTTTTTT. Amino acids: CASSYGHGGEKLFF. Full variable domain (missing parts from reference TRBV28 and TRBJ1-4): DVKVTQSSRYLVKRTGEKVFLECVQDMDHENMFWYRQDPGLGLRLIYFSYDVKMKEKGDIPEGYSVSREKKERFSLILESASTNQTSMYLCASSYGHGGEKLFFGSGTQLSVL.

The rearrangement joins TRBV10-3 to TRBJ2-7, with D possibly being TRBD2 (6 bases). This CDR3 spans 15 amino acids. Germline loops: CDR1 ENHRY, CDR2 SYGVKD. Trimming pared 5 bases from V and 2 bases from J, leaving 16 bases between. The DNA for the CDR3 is TGTGCCATCAGTAAAGCGGGCCAGGGTACCTACGAGCAGTACTTC. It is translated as CAISKAGQGTYEQYF.

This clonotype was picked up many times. CDR3 nucleotides: TGTGCCACCAGCAGTGGGTTTTCGCCCCAGCATTTT. This sequence encodes CATSSGFSPQHF. The J gene is TRBJ1-5, the V gene TRBV15; unclear D gene. Trimming stripped 3 bases from V and 9 bases from J, with 9 bases between. The CDR3 consists of 12 residues. CDR1 is LNHNV and CDR2 is YYDKDF in the germline V gene (reference sequence).

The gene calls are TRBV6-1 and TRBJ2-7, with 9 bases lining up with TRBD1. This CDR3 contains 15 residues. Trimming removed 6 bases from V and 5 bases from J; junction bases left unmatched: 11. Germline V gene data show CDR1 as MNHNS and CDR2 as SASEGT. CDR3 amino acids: CASRGMTGGLDEQYF. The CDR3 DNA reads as TGTGCCAGCAGGGGGATGACAGGGGGTTTGGACGAGCAGTACTTC.

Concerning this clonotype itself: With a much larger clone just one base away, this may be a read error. The DNA of the CDR3 is TGTGCCAGTAGTATGCTCGGCTCCTACGAGCAGTGCTTC. Residues: CASSMLGSYEQCF. The genes are TRBV19 and TRBJ2-7; D not certain. CDR1 and CDR2 (germline): LNHDA, SQIVND (reference sequence). CDR3 length: 13 residues.

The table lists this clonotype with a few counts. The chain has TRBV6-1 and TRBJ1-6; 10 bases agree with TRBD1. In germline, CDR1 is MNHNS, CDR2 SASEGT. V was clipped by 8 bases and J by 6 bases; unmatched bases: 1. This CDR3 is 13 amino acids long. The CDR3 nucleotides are TGTGCCAGCTGGGACAGGGGTAATTCACCCCTCCACTTT. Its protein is CASWDRGNSPLHF.

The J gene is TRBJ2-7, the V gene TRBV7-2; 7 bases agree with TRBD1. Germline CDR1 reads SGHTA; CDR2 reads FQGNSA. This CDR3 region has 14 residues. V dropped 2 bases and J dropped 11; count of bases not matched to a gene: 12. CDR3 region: CASSLLNSDRVKYF. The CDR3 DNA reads TGTGCCAGCAGCTTATTAAACTCCGACAGGGTCAAGTACTTC.

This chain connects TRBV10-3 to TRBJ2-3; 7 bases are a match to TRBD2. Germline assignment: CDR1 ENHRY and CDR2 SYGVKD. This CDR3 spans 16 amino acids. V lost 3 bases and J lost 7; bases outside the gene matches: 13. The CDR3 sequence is CAISDGGRSRLNTQYF. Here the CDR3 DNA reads TGTGCCATCAGTGACGGGGGGAGATCGAGATTGAATACGCAGTATTTT.

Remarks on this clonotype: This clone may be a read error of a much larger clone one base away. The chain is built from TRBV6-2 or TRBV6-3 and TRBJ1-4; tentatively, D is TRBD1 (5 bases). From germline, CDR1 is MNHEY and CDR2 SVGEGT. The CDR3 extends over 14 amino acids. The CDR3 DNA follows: TGTGCCATCAGTGAGGGTGGGGCGATCGAAAAACTGTTTTTT. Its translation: CAISEGGAIEKLFF.

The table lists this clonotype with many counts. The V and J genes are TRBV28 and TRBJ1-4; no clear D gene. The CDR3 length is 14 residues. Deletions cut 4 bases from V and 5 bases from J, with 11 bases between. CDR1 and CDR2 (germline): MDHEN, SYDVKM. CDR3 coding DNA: TGTGCCAGCAGTTACCCGAACAGAAATGAAAAACTGTTTTTT. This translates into CASSYPNRNEKLFF.

This chain's CDR3 is CASSLYGGAYEQYF. Here the CDR3 DNA reads TGTGCCAGCAGTTTGTACGGCGGGGCCTACGAGCAGTACTTC. The V gene is TRBV27, the J gene TRBJ2-7, with a weak D call TRBD2 (6 bases). CDR1 and CDR2 (germline): MNHEY, SMNVEV (reference sequence). V lost 3 bases and J lost 2, with 11 bases in between. CDR3 size: 14 residues.

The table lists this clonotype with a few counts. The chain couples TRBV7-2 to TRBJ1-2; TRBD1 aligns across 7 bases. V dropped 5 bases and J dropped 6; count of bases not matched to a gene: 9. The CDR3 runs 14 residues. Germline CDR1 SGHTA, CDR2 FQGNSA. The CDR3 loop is CASSPDRLFHGYTF. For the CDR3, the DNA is TGTGCCAGCAGCCCGGACAGGTTATTCCATGGCTACACCTTC.